The present T cell receptor beta chain was sequenced within a study of cytomegalovirus exposure and HLA in healthy donors. With V trimmed by 5 bases and J by 8 bases, 2 bases remained unmatched. The germline gives CDR1 SGHDN, CDR2 FVKESK. The CDR3 is 13 amino acids. This clone was picked up a small number of times. The target antigen is unknown. Study-wide points: Specificity of a few CMV-associated chains for CMV antigens was verified in vitro. It was reported that TCR beta sequences correctly inferred the HLA-A and HLA-B alleles for most subjects. Another analysis was done later, and it associated 16,951 TCR beta sequences with HLA alleles at 0.05 false discovery rate. The classifier, whose performance was assessed in both the original and validation cohorts, reportedly diagnosed cytomegalovirus status with high specificity and sensitivity.

PCR amplification relied on 60 Vbeta primers (plus 13 Jbeta primers). Some clones are missing from TCRdb's copy, which holds only in-frame ones; the method was immunoSEQ multiplex PCR. The sample carries about 150,000 clones, 79% recorded once. The TCR was taken from a man aged 45-65 years in good health and CMV-seropositive. Sequencing was carried out using PBMCs. The chain couples TRBV14 to TRBJ2-6; TRBD2 agrees at 8 bases. The CDR3 spells CASSSGGTNVLTF. In DNA form, the CDR3 reads TGTGCCAGCAGCTCGGGAGGGACCAACGTCCTGACTTTC.